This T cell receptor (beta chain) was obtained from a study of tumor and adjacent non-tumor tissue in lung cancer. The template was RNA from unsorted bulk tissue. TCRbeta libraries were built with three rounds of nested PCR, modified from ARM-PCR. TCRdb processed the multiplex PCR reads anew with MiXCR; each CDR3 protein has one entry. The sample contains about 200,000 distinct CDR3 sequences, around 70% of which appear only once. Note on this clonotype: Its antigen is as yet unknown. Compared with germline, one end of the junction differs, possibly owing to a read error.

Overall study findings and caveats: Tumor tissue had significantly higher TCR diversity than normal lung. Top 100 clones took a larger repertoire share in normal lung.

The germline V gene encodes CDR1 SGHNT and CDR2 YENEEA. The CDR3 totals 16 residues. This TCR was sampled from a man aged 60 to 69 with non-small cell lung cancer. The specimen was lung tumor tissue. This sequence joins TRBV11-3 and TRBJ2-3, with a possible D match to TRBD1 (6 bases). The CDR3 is CASSSRARGFTDTQYF. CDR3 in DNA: TGTGCCAGCAGCTCCCGGGCCAGGGGATTCACAGATACGCAGTACTTT.